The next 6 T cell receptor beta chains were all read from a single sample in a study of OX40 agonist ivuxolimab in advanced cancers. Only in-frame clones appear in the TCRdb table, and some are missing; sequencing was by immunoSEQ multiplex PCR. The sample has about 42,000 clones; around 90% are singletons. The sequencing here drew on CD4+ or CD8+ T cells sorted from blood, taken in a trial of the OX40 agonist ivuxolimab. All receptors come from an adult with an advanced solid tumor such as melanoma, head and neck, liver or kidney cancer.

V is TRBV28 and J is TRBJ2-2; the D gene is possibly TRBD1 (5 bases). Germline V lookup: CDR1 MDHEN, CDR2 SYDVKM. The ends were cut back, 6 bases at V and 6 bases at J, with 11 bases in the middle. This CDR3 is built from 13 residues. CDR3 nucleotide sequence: TGTGCCAGCAGGCAGGGTGGCCCCGGGGAGCTGTTTTTT. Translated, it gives CASRQGGPGELFF. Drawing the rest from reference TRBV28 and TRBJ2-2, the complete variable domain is DVKVTQSSRYLVKRTGEKVFLECVQDMDHENMFWYRQDPGLGLRLIYFSYDVKMKEKGDIPEGYSVSREKKERFSLILESASTNQTSMYLCASRQGGPGELFFGEGSRLTVL.

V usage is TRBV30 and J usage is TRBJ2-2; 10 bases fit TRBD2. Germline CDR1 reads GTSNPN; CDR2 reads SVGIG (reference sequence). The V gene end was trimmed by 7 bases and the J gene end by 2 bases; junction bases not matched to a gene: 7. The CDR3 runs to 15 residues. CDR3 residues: CALLAGGPNTGELFF. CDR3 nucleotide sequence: TGTGCCTTGTTAGCGGGAGGCCCTAACACCGGGGAGCTGTTTTTT.

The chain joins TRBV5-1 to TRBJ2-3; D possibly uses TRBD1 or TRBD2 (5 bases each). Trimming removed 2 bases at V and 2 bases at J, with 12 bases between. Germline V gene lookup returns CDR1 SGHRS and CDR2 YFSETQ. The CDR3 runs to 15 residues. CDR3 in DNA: TGCGCCAGCAGCTTAAGAGGGACGACCACAGATACGCAGTATTTT. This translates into CASSLRGTTTDTQYF.

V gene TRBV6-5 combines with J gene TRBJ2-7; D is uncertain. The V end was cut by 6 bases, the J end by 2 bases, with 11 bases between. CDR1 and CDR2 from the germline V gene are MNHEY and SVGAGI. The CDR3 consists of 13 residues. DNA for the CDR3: TGTGCCAGCAGACGGTCCCACACCTACGAGCAGTACTTC. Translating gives CASRRSHTYEQYF.

CDR3 residues: CASSLGTSGSVGGREQFF. The CDR3 DNA is TGTGCCAGCAGCTTAGGGACTAGCGGGAGCGTGGGAGGGCGGGAGCAGTTCTTC. The gene calls are TRBV11-3 and TRBJ2-1, with 13 positions matching TRBD2. Germline CDR1 and CDR2: SGHNT and YENEEA. The CDR3 extends over 18 amino acids. Trimming removed 1 base from V and 10 bases from J; junction bases left unmatched: 13.

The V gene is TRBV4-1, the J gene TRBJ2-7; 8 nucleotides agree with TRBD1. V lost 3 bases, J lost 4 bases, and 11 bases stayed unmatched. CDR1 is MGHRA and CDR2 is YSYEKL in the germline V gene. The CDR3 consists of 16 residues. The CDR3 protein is CASSQMGQATLYEQYF. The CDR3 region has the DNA TGCGCCAGCAGCCAGATGGGACAGGCTACCTTATACGAGCAGTACTTC.